The T cell receptor beta chain described here comes from a study of cytomegalovirus exposure and HLA in healthy donors. Study-wide results and limits: The productive fraction for most TCR beta V segments was about 87% or about 30% in an earlier analysis. The authors assumed roughly uniform sequencing depth across donors for presence/absence analyses. Specific recognition of CMV antigens was confirmed in vitro for a few chains (all CMV-associated).

Samples came from healthy bone marrow donors. Concerning this clone: Its matching antigen is unknown.

Both 60 Vbeta primers and 13 Jbeta primers went into the PCR. The repertoire was sequenced with immunoSEQ multiplex PCR; TCRdb's copy has only in-frame clones and lacks some. The repertoire includes 130,000 or so clones, approximately 82% of them detected once, and more than 1.5% sits in the top ten. J gave up 0 bases and V 3 bases, and 11 bases lay outside the gene matches. The CDR3 contains 18 residues. In germline, CDR1 is SGHTA, CDR2 FQGNSA. Sequenced input: PBMCs. The J gene is TRBJ2-7, the V gene TRBV7-2; TRBD2 agrees at 10 bases. The receptor comes from a man aged 40-49 years in good health and CMV-seronegative. The CDR3, as DNA: TGTGCCAGCAGCTTGGGGGGACGGGGACTAGCGCCCTCCTACGAGCAGTACTTC. Translated, it gives CASSLGGRGLAPSYEQYF.